This TCR beta chain is from a study of blood T cell repertoires in COVID-19. Looking at the study overall: The samples span acute and convalescent COVID-19 from the United States, Italy and Spain. PBMCs, B-cell-depleted T cells, or T cells were the source of the cDNA or gDNA that made up the material.

In the original workflow: It was from reference gene primer amplification that nucleated cell counts were estimated. TCRdb's table, derived via immunoSEQ multiplex PCR, lists solely in-frame clones and lacks some. V, J and clone size were drawn from that table, and D and trimming were deduced from the DNA. The profile shows about 210,000 clones, around four fifths of them singletons. CDR1 and CDR2 (germline): MDHEN, SYDVKM. Trimming shortened V by 4 bases and J by 1 base, and 14 bases separated the two germline ends. The CDR3 covers 16 residues. Material: peripheral blood. This receptor was identified in a man between 60 and 75 years old with COVID-19, enrolled during active disease. The chain carries TRBV28 and TRBJ1-5; D is perhaps TRBD1 (6 bases). CDR3 protein: CASSSSLQGSNQPQHF. DNA for the CDR3: TGTGCCAGCAGTTCCTCACTTCAGGGGAGCAATCAGCCCCAGCATTTT.